Following are 15 T cell receptor beta chains from one sample sequenced in a study of T cells in Graves' hyperthyroidism and ophthalmopathy. The CDR3 regions of TCR beta were amplified from RNA transcripts. The TCR CDR3 was amplified in a first-round RT-PCR using the HTBI primer set. TCRdb used MiXCR to reprocess the multiplex PCR reads, holding one entry per CDR3 protein. The repertoire holds approximately 400,000 distinct CDR3 sequences, with less than 20% as singletons. The material sequenced was blood. The receptors were sampled from a man between 18 and 29 years old with Graves' ophthalmopathy.

This clonotype was detected ten times or more. The rearrangement joins TRBV27 to TRBJ2-1; 8 positions match TRBD1. This CDR3 comprises 17 residues. V dropped 5 bases and J dropped 5; count of bases not matched to a gene: 14. The germline gives CDR1 MNHEY, CDR2 SMNVEV (reference sequence). The CDR3 region has the DNA TGTGCCAGCAGTAGGACCGACTGGGACAGGTATGACAATGAGCAGTTCTTC. Translating gives CASSRTDWDRYDNEQFF.

This clonotype was seen many times. The chain recombines TRBV2 with TRBJ2-7, with TRBD2 matching over 7 bases. This CDR3 has 15 residues. In germline, CDR1 is SNHLY, CDR2 FYNNEI. After removal of 8 bases from V and 0 bases from J, the junction contained 10 bases not matched to a gene. CDR3 coding DNA: TGTGCCAGCGGAAGTGGGGGGGGGAGCTCCTACGAGCAGTACTTC. Its translation is CASGSGGGSSYEQYF.

This clonotype occurred many times. V usage is TRBV27 and J usage is TRBJ1-5; 8 bases match TRBD1. J was trimmed by 6 bases and V by 3 bases; bases with no gene match: 7. Germline CDR1 MNHEY, CDR2 SMNVEV (reference sequence). The CDR3 has 15 amino acids. The DNA of the CDR3 is TGTGCCAGCAGTTTGGAAGGACAGGGAGGTCAGCCCCAGCATTTT. Its protein product is CASSLEGQGGQPQHF.

This chain joins TRBV6-1 and TRBJ2-3; 8 bases are a match to TRBD2. The CDR3 length is 16 residues. After removal of 5 bases from V and 0 bases from J, the junction contained 7 bases not matched to a gene. Looked up from germline, CDR1 is MNHNS and CDR2 is SASEGT. Here the CDR3 DNA reads TGTGCCAGCAGTCCGGCGGGGGGAACTAGCACAGATACGCAGTATTTT. This encodes CASSPAGGTSTDTQYF.

The chain uses TRBV7-8 and TRBJ2-7; tentatively, D is TRBD1 (6 bases). CDR1 is SGHVS and CDR2 is FQNEAQ in the germline V gene. With 8 bases removed from V and 2 bases from J, the gap between germline ends came to 13 bases. This CDR3 is built from 13 residues. The CDR3, as DNA: TGTGCCAGCTCGGGACAAGATGCCTACGAGCAGTACTTC. Translating it yields CASSGQDAYEQYF.

This clonotype was counted only a few times. This chain uses TRBV11-3 with TRBJ2-7; D unclear. Germline lookup yields CDR1 SGHNT and CDR2 YENEEA. V was trimmed by 2 bases and J by 6 bases, leaving 8 bases between them. The CDR3 length is 12 residues. CDR3 in amino acids: CASSLRFGEQYF. The CDR3 DNA reads TGTGCCAGCAGCTTAAGGTTCGGCGAGCAGTACTTC.

This sequence joins TRBV6-1 and TRBJ2-1, with D perhaps matching TRBD1 (5 bases). The CDR3 consists of 13 residues. Trimming removed 8 bases at V and 10 bases at J, with 18 bases between. Germline lookup yields CDR1 MNHNS and CDR2 SASEGT. The CDR3 here is CASGAWLFNEQFF. CDR3 nucleotide sequence: TGTGCCAGCGGGGCGTGGCTTTTTAACGAGCAGTTCTTC.

This clonotype has at least ten counts. V and J are TRBV11-2 and TRBJ1-1, with 7 bases aligning to TRBD1. V lost 4 bases, J lost 3 bases, and 5 bases stayed unmatched. The length of the CDR3 is 14 residues. The germline V gene has CDR1 SGHAT and CDR2 FQNNGV. CDR3 loop: CASSSQGVDTEAFF. The CDR3 nucleotides are TGTGCCAGCAGCTCCCAGGGGGTAGACACTGAAGCTTTCTTT.

The sample holds a few counts of this clonotype. The junction differs from germline at one of its ends, possibly a read error. The rearrangement joins TRBV7-3 to TRBJ1-5, with D uncertain. This CDR3 has 14 residues. Germline V gives CDR1 SGHTA, CDR2 FQGTGA. CDR3 in amino acids: CASSQVNASPPQHF. CDR3 sequence (DNA): TGCGCCAGCAGCCAAGTTAACGCCTCCCCGCCCCAGCATTTT.

This clonotype was recorded many times. The CDR3 DNA reads as TGCGCCAGCAGCTTTCCCGGGGAGAGATATGGCTACACCTTC. This codes for CASSFPGERYGYTF. The chain carries TRBV5-1 and TRBJ1-2; D is ambiguous. The CDR3 loop spans 14 amino acids. Germline lookup yields CDR1 SGHRS and CDR2 YFSETQ. Trimming pared 2 bases from V and 5 bases from J, leaving 13 bases between.

V gene TRBV15 combines with J gene TRBJ1-5; D unresolved. The CDR3 is 12 residues long. CDR1 is LNHNV, CDR2 YYDKDF, per germline (reference sequence). V dropped 0 bases and J dropped 7 bases, with 4 bases sitting between them. The CDR3 sequence: CATSRDSQPQHF. CDR3 DNA sequence: TGTGCCACCAGCAGAGATTCCCAGCCCCAGCATTTT.

The chain links TRBV15 to TRBJ1-5, with a weak D call TRBD1 (6 bases). The CDR3 length is 18 residues. Per germline, CDR1 LNHNV and CDR2 YYDKDF (reference sequence). The V end lost 0 bases, the J end lost 5 bases, and 20 bases lay between the germline ends. This CDR3 is CATSRDRVVGAPHQPQHF. The CDR3 region has the DNA TGTGCCACCAGCAGAGACCGGGTTGTGGGGGCGCCTCATCAGCCCCAGCATTTT.

The chain recombines TRBV20-1 with TRBJ2-5; TRBD1 or TRBD2 may be the D gene (5 bases each). Looked up from germline, CDR1 is DFQATT and CDR2 is SNEGSKA (reference sequence). The CDR3 has 12 amino acids. Trimming stripped 5 bases from V and 5 bases from J, with 12 bases between. CDR3 loop: CSALGWGETQYF. The CDR3 nucleotides read TGCAGTGCTTTAGGGTGGGGGGAGACCCAGTACTTC.

This clonotype was detected a few times. The chain recombines TRBV5-1 with TRBJ1-2, with 9 bases identical to TRBD1. The ends lost 0 bases at V and 8 bases at J; junction bases unmatched: 2. The CDR3 is made up of 13 amino acids. Germline V gene lookup returns CDR1 SGHRS and CDR2 YFSETQ. The CDR3 reads CASSLGTGEGYTF. CDR3 nucleotide sequence: TGCGCCAGCAGCTTGGGGACAGGGGAAGGCTACACCTTC.

This clonotype was recorded many times. The V gene is TRBV12-3 or TRBV12-4, the J gene TRBJ1-2, with 12 bases lining up with TRBD1. This CDR3 has 15 amino acids. V lost 3 bases, J lost 4 bases, and 3 bases stayed unmatched. CDR3 region: CASSFGTGGGYGYTF. As DNA, the CDR3 is TGTGCCAGCAGTTTCGGGACAGGGGGCGGCTATGGCTACACCTTC.